This entry lists 2 T cell receptor beta chains sequenced from one sample in a study of molecular identifiers for immune sequencing clone quantification. TCRdb re-analysed the PCR reads in MiXCR, keeping a single row per CDR3 protein. Here the sample spans about 320,000 distinct CDR3 sequences, about 22% being singletons. The sequenced sample was naive CD8+ T cells from blood, with Jurkat cell RNA spiked in. Indicated subset: FACS-sorted CD8+CD4-CCR7+CD45RA+ naive T cells. The receptors were sampled from a human donor in good health. Some libraries in this study had Jurkat cell RNA spiked in.

In the case of this clonotype: A read error may be the cause here, since a much bigger clone is one base away. This is likely a read error, given that the CDR3 carries no conserved phenylalanine or tryptophan at its end. The chain is built from TRBV27 and TRBJ1-6; D remains ambiguous. The CDR3 is 14 amino acids. CDR1 is MNHEY and CDR2 is SMNVEV in the germline V gene (reference sequence). The ends were cut back, 2 bases at V and 8 bases at J, with 10 bases in the middle. Here the CDR3 DNA reads TGTGCCAGCAGTTTACGGGGTATACATTCACCCCTCCACTGT. Amino acids: CASSLRGIHSPLHC.

The table lists this clonotype with many counts. The chain couples TRBV6-5 to TRBJ2-7; 13 nucleotides match TRBD2. After removal of 0 bases from V and 5 bases from J, the junction contained 10 bases not matched to a gene. This CDR3 is 18 amino acids long. From germline, CDR1 is MNHEY and CDR2 SVGAGI. The CDR3 nucleotides are TGTGCCAGCAGTTACTCCAACCCCCCAGGGACTAGCGGGAACGAGCAGTACTTC. It translates to CASSYSNPPGTSGNEQYF.